Listed here are 17 T cell receptor beta chains from one sample, sequenced in a study of T cells in localized non-small cell lung cancer (TCRdb year 2020). Library preparation employed the immunoSEQ multiplex PCR assay. The source is immuneACCESS, and TCRdb retained only in-frame sequences with V and J called. Part of the clones is not carried over; for the studies checked, unresolved V genes explain less than half of this, and the remainder is unexplained. Across this sample there are under 35,000 clones, with 75% to 95% seen only once. The biggest ten clones account for 12% of the sample. The source was peripheral blood mononuclear cells, collected before any cancer treatment. The receptors derive from a female donor aged 60 or older with stage II lung adenocarcinoma.

The J gene is TRBJ2-5, the V gene TRBV7-9, with a weak D call TRBD1 (5 bases). The ends were cut back, 0 bases at V and 5 bases at J, with 10 bases in the middle. CDR1 SEHNR and CDR2 FQNEAQ come from the germline V gene (reference sequence). This CDR3 has 14 residues. This CDR3 is CASSLAVGQETQYF. CDR3 nucleotides: TGTGCCAGCAGCTTAGCCGTGGGGCAGGAGACCCAGTACTTC. Full variable domain (rest looked up from reference TRBV7-9 and TRBJ2-5): DTGVSQNPRHKITKRGQNVTFRCDPISEHNRLYWYRQTLGQGPEFLTYFQNEAQLEKSRLLSDRFSAERPKGSFSTLEIQRTEQGDSAMYLCASSLAVGQETQYFGPGTRLLVL.

The CDR3 spells CAIKQGAGRNQPQHF. DNA for the CDR3: TGTGCCATCAAGCAGGGCGCAGGGCGGAATCAGCCCCAGCATTTT. The chain recombines TRBV10-3 with TRBJ1-5; weak D call: TRBD1 (5 bases). V gave up 7 bases and J gave up 4 bases, with 17 bases separating them. The CDR3 contains 15 residues. Germline CDR1 reads ENHRY; CDR2 reads SYGVKD.

This rearrangement joins TRBV15 to TRBJ2-7; D possibly corresponds to TRBD1 (5 bases). Germline values: CDR1 LNHNV, CDR2 YYDKDF (reference sequence). This CDR3 contains 15 residues. Between the trimmed V and J ends, which lost 1 base and 2 bases, there was a span of 12 bases. The CDR3 nucleotides are TGTGCCACCAGCAGAGGGACAAGGGCCCCCTACGAGCAGTACTTC. Protein sequence: CATSRGTRAPYEQYF.

The V gene is TRBV18, the J gene TRBJ1-1, with 7 bases identical to TRBD1. This CDR3 is 15 amino acids long. Trimming cost V 3 bases and J 0 bases; bases outside gene matches: 4. CDR1 and CDR2 (germline): KGHSH, LQKENI. CDR3 amino acids: CASSPATGMNTEAFF. The CDR3 region has the DNA TGTGCCAGCTCACCCGCGACAGGGATGAACACTGAAGCTTTCTTT.

V gene TRBV5-1 combines with J gene TRBJ2-2; D ambiguous. Trimming removed 2 bases from V and 8 bases from J, with 10 bases in between. From germline, CDR1 is SGHRS and CDR2 YFSETQ. The CDR3 length is 13 residues. For the CDR3, the DNA is TGCGCCAGCAGCTTAAATCGATTGGGGGAGCTGTTTTTT. Its translation is CASSLNRLGELFF.

The chain has TRBV7-2 and TRBJ1-1, with a tentative D call TRBD1 (6 bases). The V gene's germline CDR1 is SGHTA and CDR2 FQGNSA. The V end was cut by 10 bases, the J end by 7 bases, with 25 bases between. This CDR3 has 15 residues. CDR3 amino acids: CATQGREEGYDEAFF. CDR3 DNA: TGTGCCACCCAGGGGCGCGAGGAGGGGTACGATGAAGCTTTCTTT.

The V gene is TRBV27, the J gene TRBJ1-2; 12 nucleotides align to TRBD1. The CDR3 sequence is 17 residues long. Trimming at V came to 5 bases and at J to 5 bases, leaving 12 bases not matched to a gene. Germline assignment: CDR1 MNHEY and CDR2 SMNVEV (reference sequence). CDR3 in amino acids: CASSLAPPGQGAYGYTF. CDR3 nucleotides: TGTGCCAGCAGTCTCGCCCCACCGGGACAGGGGGCGTATGGCTACACCTTC.

The chain carries TRBV2 and TRBJ2-7, with a tentative D call TRBD1 (5 bases). The germline V and J ends were trimmed by 6 bases and 6 bases, with 27 bases remaining between them. CDR1 and CDR2 from the germline V gene are SNHLY and FYNNEI. CDR3 length: 17 residues. The CDR3 DNA is TGTGCCAGCAGGAGTATCAGGGATACCCCCCGGATCGCCGAGCAGTACTTC. This gives the protein CASRSIRDTPRIAEQYF. The variable domain in full, with the rest retrieved from reference TRBV2 and TRBJ2-7, is EPEVTQTPSHQVTQMGQEVILRCVPISNHLYFYWYRQILGQKVEFLVSFYNNEISEKSEIFDDQFSVERPDGSNFTLKIRSTKLEDSAMYFCASRSIRDTPRIAEQYFGPGTRLTVT.

This clone was counted a few times. The rearrangement joins TRBV28 to TRBJ2-5; 7 nucleotides align to TRBD1. The CDR3 is made up of 16 amino acids. CDR1 and CDR2 from the germline V gene are MDHEN and SYDVKM. The V segment lost 2 bases and the J segment 4 bases; nucleotides outside the gene matches: 10. Here the CDR3 reads CASSLPTTGIVETQYF. CDR3 coding DNA: TGTGCCAGCAGTTTACCTACGACAGGGATTGTAGAGACCCAGTACTTC.

In its sample, this clone ranks as large. The chain is built from TRBV29-1 and TRBJ1-2, with 7 bases aligning to TRBD1. This CDR3 region has 13 residues. Germline CDR1 reads SQVTM; CDR2 reads ANQGSEA. Unmatched junction bases numbered 10, after V lost 7 bases and J lost 5 bases. The CDR3 region is CSALTGTDYGYTF. CDR3 nucleotide sequence: TGCAGCGCCCTAACCGGGACAGATTATGGCTACACCTTC. The full variable domain, completed using reference TRBV29-1 and TRBJ1-2, is SAVISQKPSRDICQRGTSLTIQCQVDSQVTMMFWYRQQPGQSLTLIATANQGSEATYESGFVIDKFPISRPNLTFSTLTVSNMSPEDSSIYLCSALTGTDYGYTFGSGTRLTVV.

The chain is built from TRBV30 and TRBJ2-5; D ambiguous. The CDR3 is 13 residues long. The germline CDR1 and CDR2 sequences are GTSNPN and SVGIG (reference sequence). Trimming removed 4 bases from V and 2 bases from J, with 11 bases in between. DNA for the CDR3: TGTGCCTGGACCCGTGGCCATCAAGAGACCCAGTACTTC. As protein: CAWTRGHQETQYF.

This rearrangement joins TRBV5-4 to TRBJ1-1; 9 bases align to TRBD1. The germline V gene encodes CDR1 SGHNT and CDR2 YYREEE (reference sequence). This CDR3 spans 14 amino acids. Unmatched junction bases numbered 5, after V lost 0 bases and J lost 8 bases. CDR3 amino acids: CASSLARDREEAFF. CDR3 in DNA: TGTGCCAGCAGCTTGGCCCGGGACAGGGAGGAAGCTTTCTTT.

This chain connects TRBV13 to TRBJ2-1; perhaps D is TRBD1 or TRBD2 (5 bases each). Germline lookup yields CDR1 PRHDT and CDR2 FYEKMQ (reference sequence). There are 15 residues in the CDR3. Trimming removed 4 bases at V and 7 bases at J, with 17 bases between. CDR3: CASSSPTGAQNEQFF. DNA for the CDR3: TGTGCCAGCAGCTCCCCGACCGGGGCCCAGAATGAGCAGTTCTTC.

The rearrangement links TRBV7-2 to TRBJ1-6; TRBD1 matches 7 bases. The CDR3 loop spans 11 amino acids. The germline V gene has CDR1 SGHTA and CDR2 FQGNSA. V lost 5 bases to trimming and J lost 16 bases; unmatched junction nucleotides: 5. CDR3 loop: CASSVGQRLHF. The CDR3 DNA follows: TGTGCCAGCAGCGTGGGACAGCGACTCCACTTT. Full variable domain (remainder filled in from reference TRBV7-2 and TRBJ1-6): GAGVSQSPSNKVTEKGKDVELRCDPISGHTALYWYRQSLGQGLEFLIYFQGNSAPDKSGLPSDRFSAERTGGSVSTLTIQRTQQEDSAVYLCASSVGQRLHFGNGTRLTVT.

The V and J genes are TRBV7-2 and TRBJ2-7, with 10 bases aligning to TRBD2. V lost 5 bases to trimming and J lost 2 bases; unmatched junction nucleotides: 6. CDR1 and CDR2 (germline): SGHTA, FQGNSA. The CDR3 has 15 residues. The CDR3 region has the DNA TGTGCCAGCAGCCCGAGGACTAGCGGACCCTACGAGCAGTACTTC. It is translated as CASSPRTSGPYEQYF.

The chain combines TRBV28 with TRBJ2-7, with D perhaps TRBD1 or TRBD2 (5 bases each). V shed 0 bases and J shed 2 bases, with 14 bases lying between them. Germline CDR1 reads MDHEN; CDR2 reads SYDVKM. The CDR3 spans 16 residues. The CDR3 spells CASSLWSGTATYEQYF. The CDR3 DNA reads as TGTGCCAGCAGTTTATGGTCGGGGACGGCCACCTACGAGCAGTACTTC.

This chain connects TRBV13 to TRBJ2-2, with a weak D call TRBD2 (6 bases). V gave up 10 bases and J gave up 4 bases, with 16 bases separating them. In germline, CDR1 is PRHDT, CDR2 FYEKMQ (reference sequence). The CDR3 has 14 amino acids. CDR3 residues: CATVGEEATGELFF. In nucleotides, the CDR3 is TGTGCCACTGTGGGGGAGGAGGCCACCGGGGAGCTGTTTTTT.